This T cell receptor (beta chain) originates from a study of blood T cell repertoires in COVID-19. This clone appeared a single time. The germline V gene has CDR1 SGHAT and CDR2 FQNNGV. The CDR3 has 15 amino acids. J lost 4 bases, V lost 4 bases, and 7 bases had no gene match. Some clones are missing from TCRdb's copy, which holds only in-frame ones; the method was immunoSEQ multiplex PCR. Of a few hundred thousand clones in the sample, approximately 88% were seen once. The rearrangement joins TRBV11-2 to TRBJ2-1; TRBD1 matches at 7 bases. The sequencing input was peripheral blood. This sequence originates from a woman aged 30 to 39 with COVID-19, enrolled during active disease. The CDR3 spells CASSSTGDPYNEQFF. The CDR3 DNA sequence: TGTGCCAGCAGCTCAACAGGGGATCCGTACAATGAGCAGTTCTTC.